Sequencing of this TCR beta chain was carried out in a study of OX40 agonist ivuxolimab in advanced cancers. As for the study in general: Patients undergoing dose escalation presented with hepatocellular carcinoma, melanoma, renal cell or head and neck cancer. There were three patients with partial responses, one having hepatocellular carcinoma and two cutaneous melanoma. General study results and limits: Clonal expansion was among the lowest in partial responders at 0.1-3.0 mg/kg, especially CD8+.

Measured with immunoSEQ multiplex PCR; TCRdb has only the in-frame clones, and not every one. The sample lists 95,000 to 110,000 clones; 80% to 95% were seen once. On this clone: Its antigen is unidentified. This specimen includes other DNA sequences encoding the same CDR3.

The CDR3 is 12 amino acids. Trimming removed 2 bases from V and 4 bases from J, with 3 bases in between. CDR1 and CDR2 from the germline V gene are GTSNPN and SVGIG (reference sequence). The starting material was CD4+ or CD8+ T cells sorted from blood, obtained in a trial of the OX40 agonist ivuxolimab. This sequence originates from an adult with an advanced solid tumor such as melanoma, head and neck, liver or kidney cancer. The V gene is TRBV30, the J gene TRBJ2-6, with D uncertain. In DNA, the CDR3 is TGTGCCTGGAGTTCCGGGGCCAACGTCCTGACTTTC. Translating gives CAWSSGANVLTF.